This paragraph reports one T cell receptor beta chain. The data were obtained in a study of blood T cell repertoires in COVID-19. Study at large: Acute-phase and convalescent COVID-19 samples originated in the United States, Italy and Spain. The cDNA or gDNA used as material had been derived from T cells, B-cell-depleted T cells, or PBMCs.

The authors' processing: Amplification with reference gene primers provided the estimates of nucleated cell counts. Sequenced by immunoSEQ multiplex PCR; TCRdb stores in-frame clones only, minus some. Clonal size and the V and J genes are those of that table, whereas D and trimming came from the DNA. The table records over 80,000 clones, 90% of them present only once. Sequencing input: peripheral blood. The source of this sequence is a man aged 60 to 69 with acute or convalescent COVID-19.

The CDR3 sequence is CASSVLAGGLNEQFF. The CDR3 region has the DNA TGTGCCAGCAGTGTACTAGCGGGAGGGCTCAATGAGCAGTTCTTC. This chain joins TRBV2 and TRBJ2-1, with 13 bases matching TRBD2. V dropped 4 bases and J dropped 6; count of bases not matched to a gene: 3. Looked up from germline, CDR1 is SNHLY and CDR2 is FYNNEI. This CDR3 comprises 15 residues.